The clone carrying this T cell receptor beta chain was picked up many times. What it binds is unknown. This sample was taken from a study of T cell repertoires in cytomegalovirus infection. The V end was cut by 2 bases, the J end by 5 bases, with 7 bases between. Per the germline V gene, CDR1 is SGHVS and CDR2 is FQNEAQ. This CDR3 spans 13 amino acids. TCRdb reprocessed the reads with MiXCR, giving one entry per CDR3 protein. Among roughly 760,000 distinct CDR3 sequences, 35% to 45% were seen once, and the ten largest hold under 3.5%. General study results and limits: CMV carriers having the relevant HLA were flagged by cumulative public TCR beta family frequency. The ex vivo response was dominated by HLA-C-restricted CMV-specific TCR beta clonotypes.

Specimen: PBMCs. This rearrangement joins TRBV7-8 to TRBJ1-5; unclear D gene. The clonotype comes from a human donor in good health (CMV status not recorded). Some clones in this sample may be carry-over from other donors' samples. CDR3 bases: TGTGCCAGCAGCTTATACACCGATCAGCCCCAGCATTTT. Protein: CASSLYTDQPQHF.